This record covers a single T cell receptor (beta chain). CDR3 length equals 14 residues. Per the germline V gene, CDR1 is PRHDT and CDR2 is FYEKMQ (reference sequence). Trimming cost V 8 bases and J 8 bases; bases outside gene matches: 8. This record belongs to a study of blood T cell repertoires in COVID-19. The wider study: Whether acute or convalescent, the COVID-19 samples came from the United States, Italy and Spain. Sources were T cells, B-cell-depleted T cells, or PBMCs; the material itself was cDNA or gDNA.

In the original processing: Nucleated cell number was recorded as an estimate derived from reference gene primer amplification. TCRdb keeps only in-frame clones here, not all; method: immunoSEQ multiplex PCR. That table supplies the V and J calls and clone size; D and trimming were determined from the DNA. Found here are 350,000 or so clones, around four fifths of them singletons; the top ten hold around 3%. Source material: peripheral blood. V gene TRBV13 combines with J gene TRBJ1-4; 10 positions match TRBD1. This TCR derives from a man younger than 40 with active or convalescent COVID-19. The CDR3 loop reads CASRRGQGPEKLFF. The CDR3 DNA reads TGTGCCAGCCGGCGGGGACAGGGGCCAGAAAAACTGTTTTTT. The full variable domain, in which reference TRBV13 and TRBJ1-4 provide the parts outside the CDR3, is AAGVIQSPRHLIKEKRETATLKCYPIPRHDTVYWYQQGPGQDPQFLISFYEKMQSDKGSIPDRFSAQQFSDYHSELNMSSLELGDSALYFCASRRGQGPEKLFFGSGTQLSVL.